Below, 8 T cell receptor beta chains from the same sample are listed, as sequenced in a study of shared clonotypes between healthy human individuals. The naive CD8 fraction comprised CD45RO-negative cells positively selected for CCR7 and excluded terminally differentiated effector memory CD45RA+ cells. Assay: immunoSEQ multiplex PCR; the TCRdb copy retains only in-frame clones and omits some. The table lists about 2.1 million clones, roughly 93% of them singletons. Sequenced material: naive CD8+ T cells from PBMCs. These receptors all come from a man aged 18 to 30 in good health. Some clones in this sample may be carry-over from other donors' samples.

V and J are TRBV2 and TRBJ2-7; 7 bases match TRBD1. V gave up 6 bases and J gave up 5 bases; unmatched junction bases: 10. This CDR3 has 14 residues. The V gene's germline CDR1 is SNHLY and CDR2 FYNNEI. Here the CDR3 reads CASSPEQGFHEQYF. For the CDR3, the DNA is TGTGCCAGCAGCCCGGAACAGGGGTTCCACGAGCAGTACTTC.

This clone came up once. Other DNA sequences of this sample code for an identical CDR3. V usage is TRBV27 and J usage is TRBJ2-1; 10 bases map to TRBD2. CDR3 size: 16 residues. CDR1 is MNHEY and CDR2 is SMNVEV in the germline V gene (reference sequence). V lost 4 bases to trimming and J lost 2 bases; unmatched junction nucleotides: 5. This CDR3 reads CASSSAGGPPYNEQFF. The CDR3 nucleotides read TGTGCCAGCAGTTCAGCGGGAGGGCCCCCCTACAATGAGCAGTTCTTC.

The chain uses TRBV10-3 and TRBJ1-4, with D tentatively TRBD1 (5 bases). The germline V gene encodes CDR1 ENHRY and CDR2 SYGVKD. V lost 4 bases to trimming and J lost 6 bases, with 15 bases between them. There are 15 residues in the CDR3. The CDR3 here is CAISGTGGRDEKLFF. The CDR3 DNA reads as TGTGCCATCAGTGGAACGGGGGGAAGGGATGAAAAACTGTTTTTT.

The chain joins TRBV6-6 to TRBJ1-2, with D possibly matching TRBD1 (6 bases). CDR1 and CDR2 from the germline V gene are MNHNY and SVGAGI (reference sequence). V was pared by 7 bases and J by 4 bases, with 19 bases between. The CDR3 extends over 15 amino acids. This CDR3 is CASIITGSPSYGYTF. The CDR3 nucleotides are TGTGCCAGCATCATAACAGGGTCCCCTAGCTATGGCTACACCTTC.

This chain joins TRBV11-2 and TRBJ1-2; D is possibly TRBD1 (5 bases). Between the trimmed V and J ends, which lost 1 base and 6 bases, there was a span of 12 bases. The CDR3 extends over 14 amino acids. From germline, CDR1 is SGHAT and CDR2 FQNNGV. The chain's CDR3 is CASSLVPRVDGYTF. The CDR3 DNA reads TGTGCCAGCAGCTTAGTCCCCAGGGTGGATGGCTACACCTTC.

The chain couples TRBV7-9 to TRBJ2-2; possible D gene TRBD2, 7 bases. Between the trimmed V and J ends, which lost 7 bases and 2 bases, there was a span of 11 bases. Germline values: CDR1 SEHNR, CDR2 FQNEAQ (reference sequence). The CDR3 runs 14 residues. The CDR3 DNA reads as TGTGCCAGCATCGGGGGGACAAACACCGGGGAGCTGTTTTTT. Translating gives CASIGGTNTGELFF.

This clone appeared once. The gene calls are TRBV7-9 and TRBJ2-2, with unresolved D. The CDR3 runs 13 residues. CDR1 SEHNR and CDR2 FQNEAQ come from the germline V gene (reference sequence). V lost 5 bases and J lost 6, with 10 bases in between. CDR3 nucleotides: TGTGCCAGCAGCCCCCTGTTCGCCGGGGAGCTGTTTTTT. As protein: CASSPLFAGELFF. Together with reference TRBV7-9 and TRBJ2-2, the CDR3 gives the full variable domain: DTGVSQNPRHKITKRGQNVTFRCDPISEHNRLYWYRQTLGQGPEFLTYFQNEAQLEKSRLLSDRFSAERPKGSFSTLEIQRTEQGDSAMYLCASSPLFAGELFFGEGSRLTVL.

Written as DNA, the CDR3 is TGTGCCAGCAGCTTAATGACTGGAGGTGAAGCTTTCTTT. Encoded protein: CASSLMTGGEAFF. The V and J genes are TRBV7-3 and TRBJ1-1; the D is unclear. Germline V lookup: CDR1 SGHTA, CDR2 FQGTGA. Trimming took 1 base from V and 7 from J, leaving 10 bases between them. The CDR3 is made up of 13 amino acids.